Following are 18 T cell receptor beta chains from one sample sequenced in a study of T cells after posttransplantation cyclophosphamide. The method was immunoSEQ multiplex PCR; TCRdb's version includes in-frame clones alone and lacks a portion of them. Found here are some 50,000 clones, no singletons; the ten largest cover 2.2%. The material sequenced was PBMCs. The receptors come from a man between 35 and 55 years old in good health, CMV-negative, and a related stem cell transplant donor.

This clone was seen at least ten times. The V gene is TRBV28, the J gene TRBJ2-3; 10 nucleotides align to TRBD2. With V trimmed by 3 bases and J by 8 bases, 14 bases remained unmatched. The CDR3 loop spans 17 amino acids. Germline V gene data show CDR1 as MDHEN and CDR2 as SYDVKM. CDR3 sequence (DNA): TGTGCCAGCAGTTTGGTCCCCGGGCTAGCGGGAGTTGGTACGCAGTATTTT. It encodes CASSLVPGLAGVGTQYF.

This clone has at least ten counts. The chain joins TRBV11-2 to TRBJ2-1; possibly TRBD1 for D (5 bases). Trimming removed 4 bases from V and 6 bases from J, with 25 bases in between. The length of the CDR3 is 18 residues. Germline V gene sequence: CDR1 SGHAT, CDR2 FQNNGV. The CDR3 sequence: CASSSDNLGAAFFNEQFF. In DNA, the CDR3 is TGTGCCAGCAGCTCGGATAATCTAGGGGCCGCTTTCTTCAATGAGCAGTTCTTC.

This clone was counted at least ten times. Written as DNA, the CDR3 is TGTGCCAGTAGTCTACTAGCGGGAGGACCCACCGGGGAGCTGTTTTTT. This gives the protein CASSLLAGGPTGELFF. The J gene is TRBJ2-2, the V gene TRBV19, with 12 positions matching TRBD2. Per germline, CDR1 LNHDA and CDR2 SQIVND (reference sequence). With V trimmed by 5 bases and J by 4 bases, 5 bases remained unmatched. The CDR3 is 16 residues long.

This clone was seen at least ten times. The chain recombines TRBV28 with TRBJ2-7; TRBD1 matches 9 bases. The CDR3 sequence is 17 residues long. V lost 5 bases to trimming and J lost 5 bases; unmatched junction nucleotides: 16. Germline V lookup: CDR1 MDHEN, CDR2 SYDVKM. Written as DNA, the CDR3 is TGTGCCAGCAGTGGGGGAATAACAGGGGGCGGAGGCCACGAGCAGTACTTC. Amino acid sequence: CASSGGITGGGGHEQYF.

This clone was counted many times. This chain links TRBV4-1 with TRBJ2-3, with TRBD2 identical over 9 bases. The junction had 9 bases not matched to a gene; V was cut back by 1 base and J by 4 bases. Germline CDR1 and CDR2: MGHRA and YSYEKL. CDR3 size: 17 residues. CDR3 region: CASSQVGSGGRADTQYF. The CDR3 region has the DNA TGCGCCAGCAGCCAAGTTGGGTCCGGCGGGAGGGCAGATACGCAGTATTTT.

This clone was recorded at least ten times. V usage is TRBV5-1 and J usage is TRBJ2-1; D remains unclear. Germline assignment: CDR1 SGHRS and CDR2 YFSETQ. V shed 2 bases and J shed 4 bases, with 10 bases lying between them. The length of the CDR3 is 14 residues. CDR3 residues: CASSFPQTYNEQFF. For the CDR3, the DNA is TGCGCCAGCAGCTTTCCTCAGACATACAATGAGCAGTTCTTC.

This clone was seen ten or more times. The chain uses TRBV28 and TRBJ2-7; D call uncertain. Trimming removed 2 bases at V and 2 bases at J, with 10 bases between. Germline-derived CDR1 and CDR2 are MDHEN and SYDVKM. This CDR3 is 14 amino acids long. The CDR3 protein is CASSLAGSAYEQYF. The CDR3 bases are TGTGCCAGCAGTTTAGCCGGGTCCGCCTACGAGCAGTACTTC.

The V and J genes are TRBV23-1 and TRBJ2-7; D possibly corresponds to TRBD2 (5 bases). TRBV23-1 is flagged as an ORF with uncertain function. The CDR3 is 16 residues long. V was clipped by 2 bases and J by 0 bases, with 14 bases between them. The chain's CDR3 is CASSQNRGNRSYEQYF. The CDR3 DNA sequence: TGCGCCAGCAGTCAAAACCGGGGAAACCGCTCCTACGAGCAGTACTTC.

There are many counts of this clone. CDR3 region: CASSQDQGQINQPQHF. The CDR3 DNA sequence: TGCGCCAGCAGCCAAGATCAGGGCCAGATCAATCAGCCCCAGCATTTT. The chain links TRBV4-1 to TRBJ1-5, with a weak D call TRBD1 (5 bases). This CDR3 region has 16 residues. V was cut by 0 bases and J by 3 bases, with 12 bases left in between. Germline lookup yields CDR1 MGHRA and CDR2 YSYEKL.

As to this clone: One end of the junction varies from germline; a read error may be responsible. The chain joins TRBV18 to TRBJ2-3; possibly TRBD2 for D (5 bases). In germline, CDR1 is KGHSH, CDR2 LQKENI. This CDR3 is 17 amino acids long. CDR3 loop: CASSPPTSFSWGDTRYF. The CDR3 DNA follows: TGTGCCAGCTCACCCCCGACGTCTTTTAGTTGGGGAGATACGCGGTATTTT.

This clone was recorded many times. This chain connects TRBV29-1 to TRBJ2-2, with TRBD2 matching over 11 bases. The CDR3 is 13 amino acids. Germline V gene data show CDR1 as SQVTM and CDR2 as ANQGSEA. The V and J ends lost 3 bases and 7 bases, in that order; junction bases with no gene match: 1. The CDR3 sequence is CSVDTSGSGELFF. CDR3 in DNA: TGCAGCGTTGACACTAGCGGGAGCGGGGAGCTGTTTTTT.

This clone was counted at least ten times. The CDR3 DNA is TGTGCCAGCAGCGCCCGAACTAGCGGGAGGGCCCTCGTGAATGAGCAGTTCTTC. This gives the protein CASSARTSGRALVNEQFF. This rearrangement joins TRBV9 to TRBJ2-1, with 13 nucleotides matching TRBD2. In germline, CDR1 is SGDLS, CDR2 YYNGEE. V gave up 3 bases and J gave up 7 bases; unmatched junction bases: 13. The CDR3 consists of 18 residues.

This clone was counted many times. The chain recombines TRBV5-1 with TRBJ2-1; 8 nucleotides match TRBD2. After removal of 4 bases from V and 5 bases from J, the junction contained 5 bases not matched to a gene. This CDR3 spans 14 amino acids. Germline V gene sequence: CDR1 SGHRS, CDR2 YFSETQ. CDR3 sequence (DNA): TGCGCCAGCAGCCGTCGACTAGCGAACAATGAGCAGTTCTTC. Its translation: CASSRRLANNEQFF.

There are many counts of this clone. This chain connects TRBV28 to TRBJ2-7; 8 bases are a match to TRBD1. This CDR3 spans 14 amino acids. Germline trimming cut 4 bases from V and 1 base from J; bases unmatched to any gene: 3. Germline CDR1 and CDR2: MDHEN and SYDVKM. CDR3 coding DNA: TGTGCCAGCAGTTCCGGGACAGGTTCCTACGAGCAGTACTTC. Encoded protein: CASSSGTGSYEQYF.

This clone has at least ten counts. The chain links TRBV2 to TRBJ2-3; TRBD2 matches 7 bases. The germline V gene encodes CDR1 SNHLY and CDR2 FYNNEI. Trimming took 10 bases from V and 5 from J; bases not matched to a gene: 15. The CDR3 is 15 residues long. The DNA of the CDR3 is TGTGCCAATAGACAAGAGCGGGACTACCAAGATACGCAGTATTTT. Translating it yields CANRQERDYQDTQYF.

This clone was recorded at least ten times. This rearrangement joins TRBV27 to TRBJ1-1, with 7 bases matching TRBD1. Germline V gene lookup returns CDR1 MNHEY and CDR2 SMNVEV (reference sequence). V shed 2 bases, J shed 2 bases, and the junction held 14 bases outside the gene matches. The CDR3 sequence is 18 residues long. CDR3 DNA: TGTGCCAGCAGTTTACTACGACTCCCGGGACAGCGTAACACTGAAGCTTTCTTT. It is translated as CASSLLRLPGQRNTEAFF.

In this sample, this clone turned up many times. The V gene is TRBV28, the J gene TRBJ2-2, with 13 nucleotides matching TRBD2. V lost 6 bases to trimming and J lost 4 bases; unmatched junction nucleotides: 5. This CDR3 spans 16 amino acids. Germline values: CDR1 MDHEN, CDR2 SYDVKM. The chain's CDR3 is CASSSGLAGVTGELFF. CDR3 bases: TGTGCCAGCAGCTCTGGACTAGCGGGAGTCACCGGGGAGCTGTTTTTT.

This clone has a count of ten or more. V and J are TRBV5-5 and TRBJ2-2; tentatively, D is TRBD1 (6 bases). The germline V gene has CDR1 SGHKS and CDR2 YYEKEE (reference sequence). Trimming removed 1 base at V and 6 bases at J, with 13 bases between. There are 15 residues in the CDR3. CDR3 protein: CASSLIGTLSGELFF. The CDR3 region has the DNA TGTGCCAGCAGCTTGATCGGGACACTTTCCGGGGAGCTGTTTTTT. Supplemented by reference TRBV5-5 and TRBJ2-2, the full variable domain reads DAGVTQSPTHLIKTRGQQVTLRCSPISGHKSVSWYQQVLGQGPQFIFQYYEKEERGRGNFPDRFSARQFPNYSSELNVNALLLGDSALYLCASSLIGTLSGELFFGEGSRLTVL.